One sample yielded the 4 T cell receptor beta chains listed below, sequenced in a study of CXCR3-negative and CXCR3-positive naive CD8 T cells. All TRB cDNA libraries came from 5' RACE performed with UMI labels. TCRdb reprocessed the 5' RACE reads, keeping one entry per CDR3 protein, no DNA. The sample features over 20,000 distinct CDR3 sequences, with around 2.8% in its top ten. The sample consisted of naive CXCR3- CD8+ T cells from blood. Subset described: CD45RO-CCR7+CD27+CD95- naive CD8+ T cells lacking CXCR3 (TNR3-). These receptors were obtained from a human donor in good health. Some clones in this sample may be carry-over from other donors' samples.

V is TRBV6-6 and J is TRBJ2-4; TCRdb lists TRBD2, though no DNA is available to test this call. The V gene's germline CDR1 is MNHNY and CDR2 SVGAGI (reference sequence). CDR3 size: 17 residues. The CDR3 region is CASSSLLGPLAKNIRYF.

The V and J genes are TRBV29-1 and TRBJ1-2; the TCRdb D gene call, TRBD1, has no DNA to confirm it. Germline V CDR1 and CDR2: SQVTM, ANQGSEA. The CDR3 runs to 13 residues. CDR3 sequence reads: CSVDARTDYGYTF. Based on the CDR3 plus reference TRBV29-1 and TRBJ1-2, the full variable domain is SAVISQKPSRDICQRGTSLTIQCQVDSQVTMMFWYRQQPGQSLTLIATANQGSEATYESGFVIDKFPISRPNLTFSTLTVSNMSPEDSSIYLCSVDARTDYGYTFGSGTRLTVV.

The chain combines TRBV5-6 with TRBJ1-1; without DNA, the TCRdb call of TRBD1 cannot be checked. Germline CDR1 SGHDT, CDR2 YYEEEE. There are 15 residues in the CDR3. The CDR3: CASSLGDRSNAEAFF.

This chain uses TRBV3-1 with TRBJ1-2; TCRdb names TRBD1, which stays unverified in the absence of DNA. The CDR3 is made up of 14 amino acids. Looked up from germline, CDR1 is LGHDT and CDR2 is YNNKEL (reference sequence). The CDR3 here is CASSQGAVNYGYTF.